This T cell receptor beta chain was sequenced in a study of blood T cell repertoires in COVID-19. Trimming took 6 bases from V and 10 from J; bases not matched to a gene: 8. This CDR3 has 14 residues. The germline CDR1 and CDR2 sequences are MDHEN and SYDVKM. The method was immunoSEQ multiplex PCR; TCRdb's version includes in-frame clones alone and lacks a portion of them. Here the sample spans approximately 130,000 clones, 81% being singletons. The receptor comes from a woman aged 55 to 70 with active or convalescent COVID-19. The genes are TRBV28 and TRBJ1-6, with 8 bases lining up with TRBD1. The specimen sequenced was peripheral blood. The CDR3 nucleotides are TGTGCCAGCAGACTTCAGGGGGCTGGATCACCCCTCCACTTT. Translating it yields CASRLQGAGSPLHF.